Presented here are 6 T cell receptor beta chains from one specimen sequenced in a study of blood T cell repertoires in COVID-19. The method was immunoSEQ multiplex PCR; TCRdb's version includes in-frame clones alone and lacks a portion of them. The table lists more than 200,000 clones, around four fifths of them singletons. Sequencing was carried out using peripheral blood. The receptors were sampled from a woman older than 75 with COVID-19, enrolled during active disease.

V usage is TRBV28 and J usage is TRBJ1-6, with 12 positions matching TRBD1. V was pared by 1 base and J by 16 bases, with 11 bases of the junction left unmatched. The germline V gene has CDR1 MDHEN and CDR2 SYDVKM. The CDR3 is made up of 16 amino acids. For the CDR3, the DNA is TGTGCCAGCAGTTTATCCCCTGGGACAGGGGGCGCCGGGCTCCACTTT. Protein sequence: CASSLSPGTGGAGLHF.

The J gene is TRBJ1-3, the V gene TRBV5-1; 7 positions agree with TRBD1. The CDR3 length is 15 residues. V lost 4 bases, J lost 4 bases, and 8 bases stayed unmatched. Germline V lookup: CDR1 SGHRS, CDR2 YFSETQ. Written as DNA, the CDR3 is TGCGCCAGCAGCCCCGCGACAGGGTTCGGAAACACCATATATTTT. It codes for CASSPATGFGNTIYF.

Note on this clone: This specimen includes other DNA sequences encoding the same CDR3. The V call is TRBV2, the J call TRBJ2-2, with 7 bases aligning to TRBD2. There are 13 residues in the CDR3. The V gene end was trimmed by 8 bases and the J gene end by 3 bases; junction bases not matched to a gene: 3. Germline CDR1 is SNHLY and CDR2 is FYNNEI. CDR3 sequence reads: CASSREDTGELFF. CDR3 bases: TGTGCCAGCTCCCGGGAGGACACCGGGGAGCTGTTTTTT.

This chain links TRBV5-1 with TRBJ1-4; perhaps TRBD1 as D (6 bases). Germline-derived CDR1 and CDR2 are SGHRS and YFSETQ. The CDR3 sequence is 15 residues long. V was trimmed by 1 base and J by 8 bases, leaving 15 bases between them. CDR3 nucleotide sequence: TGCGCCAGCAGCTTGCAGGGGCAAGGGTCGGAAAAACTGTTTTTT. Its protein is CASSLQGQGSEKLFF.

This chain connects TRBV28 to TRBJ1-5, with TRBD1 matching over 7 bases. Losses at the gene ends were 6 bases for V and 2 bases for J; bases not matched to a gene: 7. The CDR3 spans 15 residues. Germline V gene data show CDR1 as MDHEN and CDR2 as SYDVKM. The CDR3: CASSTRGLGNQPQHF. In nucleotides, the CDR3 is TGTGCCAGCAGCACAAGGGGGCTAGGCAATCAGCCCCAGCATTTT.

The chain uses TRBV5-1 and TRBJ2-3, with TRBD1 matching over 10 bases. From germline, CDR1 is SGHRS and CDR2 YFSETQ. This CDR3 contains 18 residues. With 4 bases clipped from V and 4 bases from J, the junction kept 15 bases outside the gene matches. The CDR3 is CASSPGFETGGVSDTQYF. CDR3 coding DNA: TGCGCCAGCAGCCCCGGGTTCGAGACAGGGGGCGTTTCAGATACGCAGTATTTT.